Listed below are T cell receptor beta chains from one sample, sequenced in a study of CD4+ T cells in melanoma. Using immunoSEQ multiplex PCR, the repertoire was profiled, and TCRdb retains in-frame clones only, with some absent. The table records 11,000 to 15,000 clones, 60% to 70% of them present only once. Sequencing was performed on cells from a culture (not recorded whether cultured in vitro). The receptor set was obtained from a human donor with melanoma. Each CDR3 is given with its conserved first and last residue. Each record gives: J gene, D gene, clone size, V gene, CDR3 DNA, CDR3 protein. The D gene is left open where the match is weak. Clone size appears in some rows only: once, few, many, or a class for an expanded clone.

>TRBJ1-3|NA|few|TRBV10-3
TGTGCCATCAGCCGAGGGCCTGGAAACACCATATATTTT
CAISRGPGNTIYF
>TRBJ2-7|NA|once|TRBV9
TGTGCCAGCAGCACCACCGGTAGCTCCTACGAGCAGTACTTC
CASSTTGSSYEQYF
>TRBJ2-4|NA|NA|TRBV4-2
TGTGCCAGCAGCCAAAGCTTGTACGAAAACATTCAGTACTTC
CASSQSLYENIQYF
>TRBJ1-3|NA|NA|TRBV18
TGTGCCAGCTCACCGGTTACGGGGGATGGAAACACCATATATTTT
CASSPVTGDGNTIYF
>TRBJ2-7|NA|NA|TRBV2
TGTGCCAGCAGTCCATCGGTCCAGGGAATCAAGCAGTACTTC
CASSPSVQGIKQYF
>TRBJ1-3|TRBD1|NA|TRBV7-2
TGTGCCAGCAGGGATCAGGGGGCCGCGTCGAGAAACACCATATATTTT
CASRDQGAASRNTIYF
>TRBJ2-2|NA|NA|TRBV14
TGTGCCAGCAGCCAATATCTCCCGGGGACCGGGGAGCTGTTTTTT
CASSQYLPGTGELFF
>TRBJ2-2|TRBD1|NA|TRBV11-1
TGTGCCAGCAGCCCGCCGGGACAGGGGGCCGACACCGGGGAGCTGTTTTTT
CASSPPGQGADTGELFF
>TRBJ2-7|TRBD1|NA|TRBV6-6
TGTGCCAGCAGGATGACAGGGTCCTCCTACGAGCAGTACTTC
CASRMTGSSYEQYF
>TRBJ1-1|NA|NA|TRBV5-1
TGCGCCAGCAGCCTCCCCAGAGGGATGAACACTGAAGCTTTCTTT
CASSLPRGMNTEAFF
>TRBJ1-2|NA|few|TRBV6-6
TGTGCCAGCAGTTACGGGGGAGCGTCATATGGCTACACCTTC
CASSYGGASYGYTF
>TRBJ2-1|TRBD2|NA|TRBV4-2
TGTGCCAGCAGCCAAGCTAGCGGGGGGACAAAGAGGGATGAGCAGTTCTTC
CASSQASGGTKRDEQFF
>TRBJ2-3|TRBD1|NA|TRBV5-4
TGTGCCAGCAGCTTTGGGACAGGGGTCTCAGATACGCAGTATTTT
CASSFGTGVSDTQYF
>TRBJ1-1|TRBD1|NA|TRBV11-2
TGTGCCAGCAGCCCCCGACAGGGGAGCACTGAAGCTTTCTTT
CASSPRQGSTEAFF
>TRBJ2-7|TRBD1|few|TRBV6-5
TGTGCCAGCAGTCTCCACCACAGGGGCGAGCAGTACTTC
CASSLHHRGEQYF
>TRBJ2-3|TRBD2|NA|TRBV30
TGTGCCTGGAGTGGGCTAGGGCGGGGGGATCGTACGCAGTATTTT
CAWSGLGRGDRTQYF
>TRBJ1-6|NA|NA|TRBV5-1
TGCGCCAGCAGTAATGGGTCGTATTCACCCCTCCACTTT
CASSNGSYSPLHF
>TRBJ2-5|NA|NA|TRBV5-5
TGTGCCAGCAGCTTTGGGATATCTTCTCTGTACTTC
CASSFGISSLYF
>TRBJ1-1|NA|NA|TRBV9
TGTGCCAGCAGCGTCGGACAGATGAACACTGAAGCTTTCTTT
CASSVGQMNTEAFF
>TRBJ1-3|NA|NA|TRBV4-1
TGCGCCAGCAGCCTCGGTGGGGCAGGAAGAAACACCATATATTTT
CASSLGGAGRNTIYF
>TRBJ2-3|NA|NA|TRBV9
TGTGCCAGCAGCGTAGGGTTCGGGAGAACTAGCACAGATACGCAGTATTTT
CASSVGFGRTSTDTQYF
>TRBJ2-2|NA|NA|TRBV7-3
TGTGCCAGCAGCCCTCCAGAGAACACCGGGGAGCTGTTTTTT
CASSPPENTGELFF
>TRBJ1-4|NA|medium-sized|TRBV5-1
TGCGCCAGCAGCTTGATTGGCTTGGGAGGGCTGTTTTTT
CASSLIGLGGLFF
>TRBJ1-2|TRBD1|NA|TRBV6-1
TGTGCCAGCAGGTTCCCAGGGGGTAATGGCTACACCTTC
CASRFPGGNGYTF
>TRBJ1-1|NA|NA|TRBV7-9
TGTGCCAGCAGCTTAGGACTCGGGGGGGAGAAGACTGAAGCTTTCTTT
CASSLGLGGEKTEAFF
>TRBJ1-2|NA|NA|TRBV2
TGTGCCAGCAGTGAAGGGACAGCCTATGGCTACACCTTC
CASSEGTAYGYTF
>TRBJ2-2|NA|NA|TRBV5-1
TGCGCCAGCCGGACACAGACCCACACCGGGGAGCTGTTTTTT
CASRTQTHTGELFF
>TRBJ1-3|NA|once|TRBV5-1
TGCGCCAGCAGCTTGGTCGGGGTTCCTGGAAACACCATATATTTT
CASSLVGVPGNTIYF
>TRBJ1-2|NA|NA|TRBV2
TGTGCCAGCAGTGACAGGAACTATGGCTACACCTTC
CASSDRNYGYTF
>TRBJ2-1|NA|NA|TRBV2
TGTGCCAGCACAAGGGGGGGGACCACCCTTAATGAGCAGTTCTTC
CASTRGGTTLNEQFF
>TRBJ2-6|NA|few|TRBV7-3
TGTGCCAGCAGCCCCTCAAAGGTGGCTGGGGCCAACGTCCTGACTTTC
CASSPSKVAGANVLTF
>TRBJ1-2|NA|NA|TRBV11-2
TGTGCCAGCAGCTCATACAGGTCCCGAGACTATGGCTACACCTTC
CASSSYRSRDYGYTF
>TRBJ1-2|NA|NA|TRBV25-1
TGTGCCAGCAGTGAGTTCGGTGTAAACTATGGCTACACCTTC
CASSEFGVNYGYTF
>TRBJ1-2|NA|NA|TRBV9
TGTGCCAGCAGCGTAGGGCCCAGTTATGGCTACACCTTC
CASSVGPSYGYTF
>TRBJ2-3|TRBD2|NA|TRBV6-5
TGTGCCAGCAGTTACTCTAGCGGGGGCCCTCATACGCAGTATTTT
CASSYSSGGPHTQYF
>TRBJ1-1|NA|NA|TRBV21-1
TGTGCCAGCAGCAATAACCTTATGGAGAACACTGAAGCTTTCTTT
CASSNNLMENTEAFF
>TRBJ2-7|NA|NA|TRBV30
TGTGCCTGGATGCTTGAGAATATGGTAGGGACCTACGAGCAGTACTTC
CAWMLENMVGTYEQYF
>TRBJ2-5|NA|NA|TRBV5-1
TGCGCCAGCAGCTTGGTACAGGGTCAAGAGACCCAGTACTTC
CASSLVQGQETQYF
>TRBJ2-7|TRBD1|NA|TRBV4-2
TGTGCCAGCAGCCAGCCGGGACAGGGACCCGAGCAGTACTTC
CASSQPGQGPEQYF
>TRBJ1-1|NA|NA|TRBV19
TGTGCCACCACGGGGCAGACTATGAACACTGAAGCTTTCTTT
CATTGQTMNTEAFF
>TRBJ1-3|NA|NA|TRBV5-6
TGTGCCAGCAGCTTGTTCTCCCGCTCTGGAAACACCATATATTTT
CASSLFSRSGNTIYF
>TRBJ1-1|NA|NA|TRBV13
TGTGCCAGCAGTCTCGGGGGGATCCTCACTGAAGCTTTCTTT
CASSLGGILTEAFF
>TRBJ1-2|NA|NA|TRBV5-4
TGTGCCAGCAGGAGAACGGGGGCTAGGGATGGCTACACCTTC
CASRRTGARDGYTF
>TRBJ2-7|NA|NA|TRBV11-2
TGTGCCAGCAGCTTCGGACAAACCTACGAGCAGTACTTC
CASSFGQTYEQYF
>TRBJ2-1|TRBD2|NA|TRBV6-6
TGTGCCAGCACCACCGCGAGCGGGGGGGCGATCAATGAGCAGTTCTTC
CASTTASGGAINEQFF
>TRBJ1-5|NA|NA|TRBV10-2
TGCGCCAGCAGTGAGTCGGACCCTAGCAATCAGCCCCAGCATTTT
CASSESDPSNQPQHF
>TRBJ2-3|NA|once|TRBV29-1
TGCAGCGTTAAGGTTGCGGAGGGATATACGCAGTATTTT
CSVKVAEGYTQYF
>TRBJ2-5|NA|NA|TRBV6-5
TGTGCCAGCAGTTACGGTCTTTCCGAGACCCAGTACTTC
CASSYGLSETQYF
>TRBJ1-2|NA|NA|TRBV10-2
TGCGCCAGCAGTGTTAACAGTAACTATGGCTACACCTTC
CASSVNSNYGYTF
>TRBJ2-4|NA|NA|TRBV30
TGTGCCTTGGAGGGGATAACCAAAAACATTCAGTACTTC
CALEGITKNIQYF
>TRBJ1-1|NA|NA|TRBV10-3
TGTGCCAGCAGCGTACAGGTTAAAGGTGAAGCTTTCTTT
CASSVQVKGEAFF
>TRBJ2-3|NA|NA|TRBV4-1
TGCGCCAGCAGCCCCTGGGGAGATCAGGGCACGCAGTATTTT
CASSPWGDQGTQYF
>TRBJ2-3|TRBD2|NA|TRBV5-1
TGCGCCAGCAGCCTATGGACTAGCGGGGGCGGCACAGATACGCAGTATTTT
CASSLWTSGGGTDTQYF
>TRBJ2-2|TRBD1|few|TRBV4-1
TGCGCCAGCAGCCAAGAAATCACCGGGACAGGGACCGGGGAGCTGTTTTTT
CASSQEITGTGTGELFF
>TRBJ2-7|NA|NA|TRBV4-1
TGCGCCAGCAGCCAAGTCGGGACGGGATTGAGGGAGCAGTACTTC
CASSQVGTGLREQYF